A selection of T cell receptor beta chains follows, all from one sample in a study of OX40 agonist ivuxolimab in advanced cancers. Generated by immunoSEQ multiplex PCR, the TCRdb table keeps only in-frame clones and is missing some. The data hold about 86,000 clones, with approximately 90% observed a single time. Here the sequenced sample was CD4+ or CD8+ T cells sorted from blood, taken in a trial of the OX40 agonist ivuxolimab. The receptor set was obtained from an adult with an advanced solid tumor such as melanoma, head and neck, liver or kidney cancer. Both conserved end residues are part of each CDR3. The order of the fields is J gene, D gene, clone size, V gene, CDR3 DNA, CDR3 protein. The D gene is left open where the match is weak. Clone size is shown for a subset of rows, as once, few, many or a class of expanded clone.

TRBJ1-2 | - | - | TRBV11-2 | TGTGCCAGCAGCCGTGGGGGCGGCTACACCTTC | CASSRGGGYTF
TRBJ2-7 | - | - | TRBV6-6 | TGTGCCAGCGGTGACGAGCAGTACTTC | CASGDEQYF
TRBJ1-1 | - | - | TRBV11-3 | TGTGCCAGCAGCACCGAAGGGGGGATCTCTGAAGCTTTCTTT | CASSTEGGISEAFF
TRBJ2-2 | - | once | TRBV18 | TGTGCCAGCTCACCACCCTTAGGGAACACCGGGGAGCTGTTTTTT | CASSPPLGNTGELFF
TRBJ2-5 | TRBD1 | - | TRBV27 | TGTGCCAGCAGGCCGGACAGGTTGGTGTTGGAGACCCAGTACTTC | CASRPDRLVLETQYF
TRBJ2-5 | TRBD2 | - | TRBV5-1 | TGCGCCAGCAGCTTGAGCCTTGGTGGGAGGGTGGAGACCCAGTACTTC | CASSLSLGGRVETQYF
TRBJ2-5 | - | - | TRBV7-2 | TGTGCCAGCAGCTTAGCGAACGATCAAGAGACCCAGTACTTC | CASSLANDQETQYF
TRBJ1-1 | - | - | TRBV28 | TGTGCCAGCCCCGGCGGACCCGGGGGCACTGAAGCTTTCTTT | CASPGGPGGTEAFF
TRBJ2-7 | TRBD1 | - | TRBV7-4 | TGTGCCAGCAGCTTGGTCGGGGACAGGGTCAACGAGCAGTACTTC | CASSLVGDRVNEQYF
TRBJ2-7 | - | few | TRBV5-1 | TGCGCCAGCAGCTTGGAAGGGAGGGAGCAGTACTTC | CASSLEGREQYF
TRBJ2-1 | - | - | TRBV4-2 | TGTGCCAGCAGCCAAGATCTACTGAATGAGCAGTTCTTC | CASSQDLLNEQFF
TRBJ2-3 | TRBD2 | once | TRBV7-7 | TGTGCCAGCAGCTCAGGACTAGCGGCTAGCACAGATACGCAGTATTTT | CASSSGLAASTDTQYF
TRBJ2-2 | TRBD2 | - | TRBV7-6 | TGTGCCAGCAGCTTAGGTTCTACTAGCGGGGACACCGGGGAGCTGTTTTTT | CASSLGSTSGDTGELFF
TRBJ2-5 | TRBD2 | - | TRBV10-1 | TGCGCCAGCACTTCCGGGACTAGCGTCCCCCAAGAGACCCAGTACTTC | CASTSGTSVPQETQYF
TRBJ2-1 | TRBD2 | - | TRBV7-6 | TGTGCCAGCAGCTTAGCAACTAGCGGGAGTTACAATGAGCAGTTCTTC | CASSLATSGSYNEQFF
TRBJ2-5 | TRBD2 | - | TRBV6-5 | TGTGCCAGCAGTTACTCGCAGGGACTAGCGGAAGAGACCCAGTACTTC | CASSYSQGLAEETQYF